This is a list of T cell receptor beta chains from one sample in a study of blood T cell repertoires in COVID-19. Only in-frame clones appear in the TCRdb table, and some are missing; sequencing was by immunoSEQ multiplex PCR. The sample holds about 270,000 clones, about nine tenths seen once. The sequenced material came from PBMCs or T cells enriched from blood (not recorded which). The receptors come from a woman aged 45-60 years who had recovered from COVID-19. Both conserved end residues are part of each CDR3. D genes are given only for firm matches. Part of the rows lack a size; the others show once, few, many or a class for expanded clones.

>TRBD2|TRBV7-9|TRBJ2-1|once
TGTGCCAGCAGCCCCCTAGCGGGAGGGAACAATGAGCAGTTCTTC
CASSPLAGGNNEQFF
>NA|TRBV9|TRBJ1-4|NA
TGTGCCAGCAGCGAGGAGGGAGCTAATGAAAAACTGTTTTTT
CASSEEGANEKLFF
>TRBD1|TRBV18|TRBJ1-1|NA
TGTGCCAGCTCACCTGGACAGGGGGGGACTGAAGCTTTCTTT
CASSPGQGGTEAFF
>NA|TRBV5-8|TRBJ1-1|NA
TGTGCCAGCAGCTTGGCAGTTGGTGGCACTGAAGCTTTCTTT
CASSLAVGGTEAFF
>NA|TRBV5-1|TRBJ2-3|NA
TGCGCCAGCAGCTTGGGAACCGCGGGGACAGATACGCAGTATTTT
CASSLGTAGTDTQYF
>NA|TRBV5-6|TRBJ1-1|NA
TGTGCCAGCAGCGGCGGCCCTCCTGAAGCTTTCTTT
CASSGGPPEAFF
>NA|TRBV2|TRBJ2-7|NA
TGTGCCAGCAGCGGCTGGAGGGGGCCCTACGAGCAGTACTTC
CASSGWRGPYEQYF
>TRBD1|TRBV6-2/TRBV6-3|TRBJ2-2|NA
TGTGCCAGCAGTCCCAGGGGGCCGAACACCGGGGAGCTGTTTTTT
CASSPRGPNTGELFF
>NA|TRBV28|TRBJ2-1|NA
TGTGCCAGCAGTTTTCCTTTAAGGGGGCAGTTCTTC
CASSFPLRGQFF
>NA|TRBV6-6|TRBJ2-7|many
TGTGCCAGCAGTCGCAGGAGGGGGGGTGCGACTAGCAGCTTGATGGTCTACGAGCAGTACTTC
CASSRRRGGATSSLMVYEQYF
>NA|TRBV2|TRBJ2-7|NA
TGTGCCAGCACCAGACAGGTCCCCTACGAGCAGTACTTC
CASTRQVPYEQYF
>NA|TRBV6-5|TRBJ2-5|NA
TGTGCCAGCAGTTACTCTGGACAGCACCCGCAAGAGACCCAGTACTTC
CASSYSGQHPQETQYF
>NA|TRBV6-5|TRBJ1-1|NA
TGTGCCAGCAGTCCAAGACACCTGAACACTGAAGCTTTCTTT
CASSPRHLNTEAFF
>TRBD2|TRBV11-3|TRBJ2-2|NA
TGTGCCAGCAGCTGGGAGGGGTACGGGGCAAACACCGGGGAGCTGTTTTTT
CASSWEGYGANTGELFF